Here is one T cell receptor (beta chain) with its context. The sample belongs to a study of blood T cell repertoires in COVID-19. Here immunoSEQ multiplex PCR was the method, and the copy in TCRdb shows in-frame clones only, minus some. The table lists 200,000 to 300,000 clones, 84% of them singletons. The germline V gene encodes CDR1 LNHNV and CDR2 YYDKDF (reference sequence). J lost 5 bases, V lost 9 bases, and 16 bases had no gene match. The CDR3 contains 16 residues. What was sequenced was peripheral blood. The receptor was isolated from a man aged 60-69 years with acute or convalescent COVID-19. The chain recombines TRBV15 with TRBJ2-5; the match to TRBD2 covers 9 bases. The CDR3 DNA sequence: TGTGCCACAAAATCGGATCGGCGGGAGGGCCAGGAGACCCAGTACTTC. It encodes CATKSDRREGQETQYF.